Below, one T cell receptor (beta chain) is given with its context. What it binds is not known. PCR used 60 Vbeta primers and 13 Jbeta primers. This table comes from immunoSEQ multiplex PCR, and its TCRdb copy is limited to in-frame clones, with some not included. The sample contains under 200,000 clones, approximately 82% of which appear only once. The source of the sample is a study of cytomegalovirus exposure and HLA in healthy donors. Findings of the study overall: Being productive about 87% or about 30% of the time was typical of most TCR beta V segments in an earlier analysis.

CDR1 is PRHDT, CDR2 FYEKMQ, per germline (reference sequence). Trimming left V 5 bases short and J 8 bases short, with 13 bases between. The CDR3 is 13 residues long. This TCR came from a young woman in good health and CMV-seronegative. The gene calls are TRBV13 and TRBJ2-1; D perhaps matches TRBD2 (5 bases). The source material was PBMCs. CDR3 residues: CASSETLLDEQFF. CDR3 in DNA: TGTGCCAGCAGCGAGACTCTACTAGATGAGCAGTTCTTC.